The 27 T cell receptor beta chains below come from one sample, sequenced in a study of blood T cells in healthy people across ages. The second PCR ran about 6 to 12 cycles with a sample-barcoded 5' primer and J-beta primers. TCRdb re-called the 5' RACE reads with MiXCR, one entry per CDR3 protein. Of some 760,000 distinct CDR3 sequences detected, 20% to 25% appear once; the ten largest clones hold more than 3%. These data also featured in a second study, about T cells of mothers and their children.

Sequencing was carried out using blood. The receptors derive from a boy aged 5-17 years in good health.

This clonotype was detected only a few times. This chain connects TRBV7-6 to TRBJ2-5; D gene unclear. Matching the DNA end better, TRBJ2-1 makes the J call doubtful. Germline loops: CDR1 SGHVS, CDR2 FNYEAQ. This CDR3 spans 14 amino acids. The chain's CDR3 is CASSLFADYNEQFF. In nucleotides, the CDR3 is TGTGCCAGCAGCTTATTCGCAGACTACAATGAGCAGTTCTTC.

V and J are TRBV5-5 and TRBJ1-2, with TRBD1 matching over 7 bases. The V gene end was trimmed by 3 bases and the J gene end by 5 bases; junction bases not matched to a gene: 10. CDR1 is SGHKS and CDR2 is YYEKEE in the germline V gene (reference sequence). This CDR3 has 15 amino acids. In DNA, the CDR3 is TGTGCCAGCAGCTCCAGACAGGGTTATGGTTATGGCTACACCTTC. Encoded protein: CASSSRQGYGYGYTF.

The genes are TRBV19 and TRBJ2-5, with D possibly being TRBD2 (6 bases). The V gene's germline CDR1 is LNHDA and CDR2 SQIVND (reference sequence). The CDR3 is made up of 13 amino acids. V was clipped by 6 bases and J by 5 bases, with 13 bases between them. DNA of the CDR3: TGTGCCAGTAGAGCCGAGGCGGGGGAGACCCAGTACTTC. Residues: CASRAEAGETQYF.

This rearrangement joins TRBV20-1 to TRBJ2-7; 8 bases are shared with TRBD1. Germline V gene sequence: CDR1 DFQATT, CDR2 SNEGSKA (reference sequence). The CDR3 contains 15 residues. V gave up 3 bases and J gave up 5 bases; unmatched junction bases: 12. This CDR3 is CSARSSGTGRHEQYF. CDR3 nucleotides: TGCAGTGCTAGGTCGTCCGGGACAGGAAGGCACGAGCAGTACTTC.

This clonotype was seen only a few times. The chain uses TRBV24-1 and TRBJ1-5; 7 nucleotides agree with TRBD1. The J segment lost 5 bases and the V segment lost 4 bases, leaving 10 bases of the junction unmatched. Germline CDR1 is KGHDR and CDR2 is SFDVKD. The CDR3 spans 16 residues. The CDR3 coding sequence is TGTGCCACCAGTGACACGACAGGGATAAGGGATCAGCCCCAGCATTTT. Protein: CATSDTTGIRDQPQHF.

The CDR3 loop reads CASSQDGRGGAETQYF. In DNA form, the CDR3 reads TGTGCCAGCAGCCAAGATGGTCGGGGAGGAGCAGAGACCCAGTACTTC. The chain uses TRBV3-1 and TRBJ2-5, with D tentatively TRBD2 (6 bases). This CDR3 has 16 residues. V lost 0 bases to trimming and J lost 4 bases, with 15 bases between them. Germline CDR1 LGHDT, CDR2 YNNKEL (reference sequence).

The J gene is TRBJ2-1, the V gene TRBV2; D unclear. The V end was cut by 8 bases, the J end by 4 bases, with 9 bases between. CDR1 and CDR2 (germline): SNHLY, FYNNEI. The CDR3 length is 12 residues. CDR3 sequence: CASHTVYNEQFF. CDR3 DNA sequence: TGTGCCAGCCACACAGTGTACAATGAGCAGTTCTTC.

This chain uses TRBV20-1 with TRBJ1-2; D possibly corresponds to TRBD1 (6 bases). Germline-derived CDR1 and CDR2 are DFQATT and SNEGSKA (reference sequence). This CDR3 region has 14 residues. With 3 bases removed from V and 2 bases from J, the gap between germline ends came to 13 bases. The DNA for the CDR3 is TGCAGTGCTAGGGGGGCAGCCCTAAACTATGGCTACACCTTC. This sequence encodes CSARGAALNYGYTF.

The J gene is TRBJ1-1, the V gene TRBV5-1; D remains unclear. Germline V CDR1 and CDR2: SGHRS, YFSETQ. V dropped 3 bases and J dropped 6 bases, with 12 bases sitting between them. This CDR3 comprises 13 residues. CDR3 amino acids: CASSSVNLAEAFF. The CDR3 coding sequence is TGCGCCAGCAGCTCTGTAAATCTCGCTGAAGCTTTCTTT. The full variable domain, completed using reference TRBV5-1 and TRBJ1-1, is KAGVTQTPRYLIKTRGQQVTLSCSPISGHRSVSWYQQTPGQGLQFLFEYFSETQRNKGNFPGRFSGRQFSNSRSEMNVSTLELGDSALYLCASSSVNLAEAFFGQGTRLTVV.

This clonotype was seen at least ten times. At one end the junction does not follow the germline gene, possibly because of a read error. This chain joins TRBV5-1 and TRBJ2-6; no clear D. The CDR3 length is 14 residues. In germline, CDR1 is SGHRS, CDR2 YFSETQ. CDR3 coding DNA: TGTGCCAGCAGTTTAAGCTCTGGGGCCAACGTCCTGACTTTC. Amino acids: CASSLSSGANVLTF. Combining the CDR3 with reference TRBV5-1 and TRBJ2-6 gives the whole variable domain KAGVTQTPRYLIKTRGQQVTLSCSPISGHRSVSWYQQTPGQGLQFLFEYFSETQRNKGNFPGRFSGRQFSNSRSEMNVSTLELGDSALYLCASSLSSGANVLTFGAGSRLTVL.

This sequence joins TRBV28 and TRBJ2-7, with D possibly TRBD2 on 5 matching bases. V lost 3 bases and J 6 bases, leaving 24 bases between the germline ends. The CDR3 is 17 amino acids. CDR1 is MDHEN, CDR2 SYDVKM, per germline. CDR3 amino acids: CASSLPPGYVEVGEQYF. DNA for the CDR3: TGTGCCAGCAGTTTGCCCCCGGGATATGTGGAGGTTGGCGAGCAGTACTTC. Full variable domain (rest looked up from reference TRBV28 and TRBJ2-7): DVKVTQSSRYLVKRTGEKVFLECVQDMDHENMFWYRQDPGLGLRLIYFSYDVKMKEKGDIPEGYSVSREKKERFSLILESASTNQTSMYLCASSLPPGYVEVGEQYFGPGTRLTVT.

This clonotype was counted only a few times. A junction boundary mismatches the germline segment, possibly from a read error. CDR3 coding DNA: TGTGCTAGCAGCTTGGGGGATTCCGACTACAATGAGCAGTTCTTC. Translated: CASSLGDSDYNEQFF. The chain uses TRBV7-7 and TRBJ2-1; D may match TRBD1 or TRBD2 (5 bases each). The CDR3 has 15 amino acids. Germline V lookup: CDR1 SSHAT, CDR2 FNYEAQ (reference sequence).

With regard to this clonotype: Compared with germline, one end of the junction differs, possibly owing to a read error. V is TRBV9 and J is TRBJ2-6, with 9 positions matching TRBD1. The length of the CDR3 is 19 residues. Germline loops: CDR1 SGDLS, CDR2 YYNGEE. The chain's CDR3 is CASSASSGQGKAGVNVLTF. The DNA for the CDR3 is TGTGCCAGCAGCGCCAGCTCAGGACAGGGGAAGGCTGGGGTCAACGTCCTGACTTTC.

This clonotype was seen a handful of times. The chain couples TRBV6-2 or TRBV6-3 to TRBJ2-7; unclear D gene. Looked up from germline, CDR1 is MNHEY and CDR2 is SVGEGT. The CDR3 contains 14 residues. V was clipped by 5 bases and J by 3 bases, with 14 bases between them. CDR3 sequence: CASSPLYPNYEQYF. CDR3 in DNA: TGTGCCAGCAGTCCTTTATATCCAAACTACGAGCAGTACTTC.

The table lists this clonotype with a few counts. The chain links TRBV6-5 to TRBJ1-2, with 8 bases fitting TRBD1. Per germline, CDR1 MNHEY and CDR2 SVGAGI. This CDR3 is 14 amino acids long. The V and J ends lost 6 bases and 1 base, in that order; junction bases with no gene match: 4. The CDR3 DNA sequence: TGTGCCAGCAGCAGGGACAGGATTAACTATGGCTACACCTTC. It is translated as CASSRDRINYGYTF.

V is TRBV24-1 and J is TRBJ1-1; TRBD1 might be the D (5 bases). From germline, CDR1 is KGHDR and CDR2 SFDVKD. Trimming left V 4 bases short and J 1 base short, with 12 bases between. This CDR3 is built from 15 residues. For the CDR3, the DNA is TGTGCCACCAGTGAGGCCGGGACGGCGAACACTGAAGCTTTCTTT. Residues: CATSEAGTANTEAFF.

V is TRBV28 and J is TRBJ2-4; the D is unclear. The V gene's germline CDR1 is MDHEN and CDR2 SYDVKM. This CDR3 comprises 14 residues. V gave up 5 bases and J gave up 0 bases, with 8 bases separating them. The CDR3 DNA follows: TGTGCCAGCAGTACGGGTCTAGCCAAAAACATTCAGTACTTC. Residues: CASSTGLAKNIQYF.

The rearrangement uses TRBV27 and TRBJ2-7; TRBD2 aligns across 10 bases. TRBJ2-1 matches the DNA end more closely, so the J call is doubtful. Germline V lookup: CDR1 MNHEY, CDR2 SMNVEV (reference sequence). The CDR3 sequence is 18 residues long. The DNA of the CDR3 is TGTGCCAGCAGTTTATGGGCGAATGGACTAGCGGTATACAATGAGCAGTTCTTC. Translated, it gives CASSLWANGLAVYNEQFF.

This chain links TRBV30 with TRBJ2-1, with D perhaps given as TRBD1 or TRBD2 (6 bases each). Trimming stripped 5 bases from V and 8 bases from J, with 16 bases between. Germline CDR1 GTSNPN, CDR2 SVGIG (reference sequence). The CDR3 is made up of 13 amino acids. The CDR3 DNA reads TGTGCCTGGGATGAAATGGGGGGCGATGAGCAGTTCTTC. Translation: CAWDEMGGDEQFF.

This clonotype was detected only a few times. The J gene is TRBJ2-5, the V gene TRBV11-2, with D perhaps given as TRBD1 or TRBD2 (5 bases each). The CDR3 length is 12 residues. Germline V gives CDR1 SGHAT, CDR2 FQNNGV. V was trimmed by 2 bases and J by 6 bases, leaving 7 bases between them. CDR3 amino acids: CASSLRDQTQYF. CDR3 nucleotide sequence: TGTGCCAGCAGCTTACGGGACCAGACCCAGTACTTC.

The rearrangement links TRBV7-2 to TRBJ2-5; the D gene is possibly TRBD2 (5 bases). The CDR3 totals 14 residues. The germline V gene has CDR1 SGHTA and CDR2 FQGNSA. The V end lost 5 bases, the J end lost 6 bases, and 16 bases lay between the germline ends. The DNA of the CDR3 is TGTGCCAGCAGCCCCCGGGGTAGCAGGAAGACCCAGTACTTC. It encodes CASSPRGSRKTQYF.

This clonotype was counted at least ten times. One end of the junction is discordant with germline, which a read error may explain. The genes are TRBV7-6 and TRBJ2-7, with D tentatively TRBD2 (5 bases). This CDR3 has 13 amino acids. Germline lookup yields CDR1 SGHVS and CDR2 FNYEAQ. The CDR3 nucleotides are TGTGCTAGCAGCCTGGAGGTCTCCTACGAGCAGTACTTC. Translation gives CASSLEVSYEQYF.

V is TRBV7-2 and J is TRBJ1-2; 7 positions match TRBD1. This CDR3 region has 18 residues. Germline V lookup: CDR1 SGHTA, CDR2 FQGNSA. V shed 2 bases and J 2 bases; nucleotides not matched to a gene: 14. CDR3 in amino acids: CASSLSLRTGDPNYGYTF. CDR3 DNA sequence: TGTGCCAGCAGCTTATCTCTACGAACAGGGGATCCCAACTATGGCTACACCTTC.

This clonotype has only a few counts. The V and J genes are TRBV13 and TRBJ2-1; 12 bases fit TRBD2. In germline, CDR1 is PRHDT, CDR2 FYEKMQ (reference sequence). The length of the CDR3 is 16 residues. J gave up 4 bases and V 2 bases, and 3 bases lay outside the gene matches. The CDR3 DNA reads as TGTGCCAGCAGCTTAAAGACTAGCGGGAGTTACAATGAGCAGTTCTTC. Translated: CASSLKTSGSYNEQFF.

The V call is TRBV7-9, the J call TRBJ2-7, with D perhaps assigned TRBD1 or TRBD2 (7 bases each). This CDR3 has 14 amino acids. CDR1 SEHNR and CDR2 FQNEAQ come from the germline V gene (reference sequence). Trimming left V 4 bases short and J 3 bases short, with 13 bases between. The CDR3 is CASSWGGQSYEQYF. The CDR3 DNA reads as TGTGCCAGCAGCTGGGGGGGACAGAGCTACGAGCAGTACTTC.

This clonotype was seen a few times. The rearrangement joins TRBV4-1 to TRBJ2-5; TRBD2 matches at 14 bases. This CDR3 comprises 17 residues. V dropped 2 bases and J dropped 5; count of bases not matched to a gene: 7. The V gene's germline CDR1 is MGHRA and CDR2 YSYEKL. The CDR3 DNA is TGCGCCAGCAGCCAACTGACTAGCGGGAGGGCCTCGGAGACCCAGTACTTC. Translating gives CASSQLTSGRASETQYF.

V and J are TRBV4-1 and TRBJ1-2; 10 bases match TRBD1. V lost 4 bases to trimming and J lost 4 bases; unmatched junction nucleotides: 6. Germline values: CDR1 MGHRA, CDR2 YSYEKL. This CDR3 comprises 15 residues. The DNA of the CDR3 is TGCGCCAGCAGCCTTGGACAGGGGGGATCCTATGGCTACACCTTC. Translation gives CASSLGQGGSYGYTF.